Sequencing of this T cell receptor beta chain was carried out in a study of early T cells in non-severe SARS-CoV-2 infection. Background on the study: Bulk RNA isolated from unsorted whole blood underwent sequencing; chains were not paired. Whole-study results and caveats: Matching with VDJdb favored anti-spike CD8 responses (missing private and CD4 specificities).

Unique molecular identifiers tagged individual cDNA molecules. In TCRdb, the 5' RACE reads were re-called with MiXCR into one record per CDR3 protein. The sample carries about 44,000 distinct CDR3 sequences, about 23% recorded once. A word on this clonotype: Its antigen is unknown.

CDR1 SGHAT and CDR2 FQNNGV come from the germline V gene. V lost 5 bases and J lost 4, with 17 bases in between. CDR3 length: 16 residues. The source material was whole blood, sampled at baseline. The sequence was collected from an adult who was a healthcare worker with PCR-confirmed SARS-CoV-2 infection or an uninfected control (not recorded which). J is TRBJ2-2 and V is TRBV11-2, with D perhaps being TRBD1 or TRBD2 (5 bases each). CDR3 coding DNA: TGTGCCAGCAGCCAGGGATCCGGGACCATCACCGGGGAGCTGTTTTTT. As protein: CASSQGSGTITGELFF.